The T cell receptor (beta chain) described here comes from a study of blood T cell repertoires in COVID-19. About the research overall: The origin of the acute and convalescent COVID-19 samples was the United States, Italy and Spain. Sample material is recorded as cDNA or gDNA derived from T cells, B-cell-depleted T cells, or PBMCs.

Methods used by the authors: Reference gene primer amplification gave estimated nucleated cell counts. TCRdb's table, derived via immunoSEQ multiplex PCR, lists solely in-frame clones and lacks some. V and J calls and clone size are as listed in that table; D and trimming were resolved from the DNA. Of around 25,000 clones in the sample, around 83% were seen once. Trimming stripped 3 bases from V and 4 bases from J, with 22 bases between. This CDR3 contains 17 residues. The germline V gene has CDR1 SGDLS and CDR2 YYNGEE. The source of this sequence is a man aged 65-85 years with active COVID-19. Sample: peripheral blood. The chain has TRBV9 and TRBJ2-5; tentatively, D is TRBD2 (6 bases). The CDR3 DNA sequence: TGTGCCAGCAGCGCCGTTGGGTCCCCGGGAGTGGGAGAGACCCAGTACTTC. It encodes CASSAVGSPGVGETQYF. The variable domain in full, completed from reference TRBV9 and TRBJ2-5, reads DSGVTQTPKHLITATGQRVTLRCSPRSGDLSVYWYQQSLDQGLQFLIQYYNGEERAKGNILERFSAQQFPDLHSELNLSSLELGDSALYFCASSAVGSPGVGETQYFGPGTRLLVL.